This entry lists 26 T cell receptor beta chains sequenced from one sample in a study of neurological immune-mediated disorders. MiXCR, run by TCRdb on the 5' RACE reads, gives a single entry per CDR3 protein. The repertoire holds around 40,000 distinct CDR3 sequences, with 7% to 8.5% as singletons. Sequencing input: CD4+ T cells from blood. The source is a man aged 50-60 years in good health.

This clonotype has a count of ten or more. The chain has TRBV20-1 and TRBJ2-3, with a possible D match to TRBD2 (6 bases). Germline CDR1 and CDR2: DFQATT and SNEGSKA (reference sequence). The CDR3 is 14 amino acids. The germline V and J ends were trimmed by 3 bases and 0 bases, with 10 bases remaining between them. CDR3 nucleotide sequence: TGCAGTGCTAGGGTGCTAGCGAGCACAGATACGCAGTATTTT. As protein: CSARVLASTDTQYF.

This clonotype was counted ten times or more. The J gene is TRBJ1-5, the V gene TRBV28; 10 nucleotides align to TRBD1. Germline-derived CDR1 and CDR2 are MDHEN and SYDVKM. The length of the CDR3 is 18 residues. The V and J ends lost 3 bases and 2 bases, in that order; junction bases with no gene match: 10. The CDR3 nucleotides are TGTGCCAGCAGTTTTCCCGGACAGGGGGGGCCTGGCAATCAGCCCCAGCATTTT. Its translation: CASSFPGQGGPGNQPQHF.

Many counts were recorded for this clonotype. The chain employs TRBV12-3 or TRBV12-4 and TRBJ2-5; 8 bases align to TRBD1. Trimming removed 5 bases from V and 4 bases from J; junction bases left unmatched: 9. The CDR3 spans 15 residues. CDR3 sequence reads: CASSPRTGSRETQYF. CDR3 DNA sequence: TGTGCCAGCAGTCCCCGGACAGGGAGTCGAGAGACCCAGTACTTC.

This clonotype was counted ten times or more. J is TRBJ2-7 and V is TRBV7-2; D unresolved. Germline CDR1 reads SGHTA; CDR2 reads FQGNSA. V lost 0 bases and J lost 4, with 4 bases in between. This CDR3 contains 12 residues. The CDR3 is CASSLAAYEQYF. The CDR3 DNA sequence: TGTGCCAGCAGCTTAGCGGCTTACGAGCAGTACTTC.

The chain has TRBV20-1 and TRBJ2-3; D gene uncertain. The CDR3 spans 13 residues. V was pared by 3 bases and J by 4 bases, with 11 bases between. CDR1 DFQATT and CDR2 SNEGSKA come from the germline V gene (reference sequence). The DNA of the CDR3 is TGCAGTGCTAGTCTGGTTGGGCCAGATACGCAGTATTTT. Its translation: CSASLVGPDTQYF.

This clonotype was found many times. Written as DNA, the CDR3 is TGTGCCAGCAGCCCCGTACTAGCGGAAGGCAAAAACATTCAGTACTTC. It specifies CASSPVLAEGKNIQYF. V usage is TRBV28 and J usage is TRBJ2-4; 8 bases are shared with TRBD2. CDR3 size: 16 residues. After removal of 6 bases from V and 3 bases from J, the junction contained 10 bases not matched to a gene. CDR1 and CDR2 from the germline V gene are MDHEN and SYDVKM.

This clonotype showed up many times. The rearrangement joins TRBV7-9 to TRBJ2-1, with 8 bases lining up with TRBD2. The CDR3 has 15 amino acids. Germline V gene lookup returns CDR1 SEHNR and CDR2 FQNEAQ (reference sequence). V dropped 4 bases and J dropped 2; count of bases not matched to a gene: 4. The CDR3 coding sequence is TGTGCCAGCAGCTATAGCGGGGTCACCTACAATGAGCAGTTCTTC. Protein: CASSYSGVTYNEQFF.

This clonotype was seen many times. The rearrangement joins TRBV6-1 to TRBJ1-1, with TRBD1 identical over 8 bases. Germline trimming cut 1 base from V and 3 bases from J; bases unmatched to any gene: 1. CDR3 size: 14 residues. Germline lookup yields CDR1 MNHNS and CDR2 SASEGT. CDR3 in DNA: TGTGCCAGCAGTGAAGACAGGGGGGACACTGAAGCTTTCTTT. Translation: CASSEDRGDTEAFF.

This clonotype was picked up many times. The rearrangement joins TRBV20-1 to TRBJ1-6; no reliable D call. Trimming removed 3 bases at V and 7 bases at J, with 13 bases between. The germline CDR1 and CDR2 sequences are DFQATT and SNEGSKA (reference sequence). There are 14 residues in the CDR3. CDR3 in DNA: TGCAGTGCTAGGTTGGGATCGGGAAATTCACCCCTCCACTTT. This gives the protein CSARLGSGNSPLHF.

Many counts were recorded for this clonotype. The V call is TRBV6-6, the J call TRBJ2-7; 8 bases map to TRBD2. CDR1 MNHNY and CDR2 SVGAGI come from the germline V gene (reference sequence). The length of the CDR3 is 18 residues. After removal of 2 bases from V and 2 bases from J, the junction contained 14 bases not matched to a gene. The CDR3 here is CASSYPPRGGGRTYEQYF. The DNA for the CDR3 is TGTGCCAGCAGTTACCCACCCCGGGGGGGGGGGCGGACCTACGAGCAGTACTTC.

The CDR3 reads CATSRGQDNNEQFF. The CDR3 DNA is TGTGCCACCAGCAGGGGACAGGACAACAATGAGCAGTTCTTC. The chain uses TRBV15 and TRBJ2-1, with 8 bases lining up with TRBD1. The germline CDR1 and CDR2 sequences are LNHNV and YYDKDF (reference sequence). This CDR3 region has 14 residues. The ends lost 3 bases at V and 5 bases at J; junction bases unmatched: 3.

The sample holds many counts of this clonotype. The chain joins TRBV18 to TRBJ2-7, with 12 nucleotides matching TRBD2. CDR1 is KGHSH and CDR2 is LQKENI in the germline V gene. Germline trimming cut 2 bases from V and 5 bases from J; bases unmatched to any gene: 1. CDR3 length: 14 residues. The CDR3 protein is CASSPRTSGDEQYF. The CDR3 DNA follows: TGTGCCAGCTCACCAAGGACTAGCGGGGACGAGCAGTACTTC.

CDR3 loop: CASSPPIQAPTGELFF. The CDR3 region has the DNA TGTGCCAGCTCACCACCAATACAGGCGCCCACCGGGGAGCTGTTTTTT. This chain uses TRBV18 with TRBJ2-2, with D possibly matching TRBD1 (5 bases). Germline V gives CDR1 KGHSH, CDR2 LQKENI. Trimming removed 0 bases at V and 4 bases at J, with 12 bases between. The CDR3 is 16 residues long.

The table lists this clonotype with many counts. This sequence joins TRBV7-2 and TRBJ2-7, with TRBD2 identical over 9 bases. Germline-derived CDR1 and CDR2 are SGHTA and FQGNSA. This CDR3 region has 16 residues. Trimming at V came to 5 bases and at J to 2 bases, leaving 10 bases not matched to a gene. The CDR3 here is CASSPSRLAGAYEQYF. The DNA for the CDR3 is TGTGCCAGCAGCCCTTCGAGGTTAGCGGGGGCCTACGAGCAGTACTTC.

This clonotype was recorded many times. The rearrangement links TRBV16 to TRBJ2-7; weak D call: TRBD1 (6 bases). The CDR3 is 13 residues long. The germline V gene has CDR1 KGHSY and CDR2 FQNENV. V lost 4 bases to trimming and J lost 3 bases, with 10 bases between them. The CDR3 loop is CASSPTGIYEQYF. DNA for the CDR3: TGTGCCAGCAGCCCTACAGGGATCTACGAGCAGTACTTC.

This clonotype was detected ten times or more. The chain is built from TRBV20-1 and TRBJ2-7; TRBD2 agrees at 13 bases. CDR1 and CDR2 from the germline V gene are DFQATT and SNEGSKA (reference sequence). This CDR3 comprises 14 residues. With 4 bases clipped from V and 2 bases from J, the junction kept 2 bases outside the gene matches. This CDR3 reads CSATLAGGTYEQYF. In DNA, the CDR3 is TGCAGTGCTACACTAGCGGGAGGGACCTACGAGCAGTACTTC.

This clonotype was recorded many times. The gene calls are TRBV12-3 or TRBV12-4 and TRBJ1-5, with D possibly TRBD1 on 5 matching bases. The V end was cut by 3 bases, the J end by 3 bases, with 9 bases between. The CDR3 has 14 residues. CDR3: CASSFSGPNQPQHF. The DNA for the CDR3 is TGTGCCAGCAGTTTTTCAGGGCCCAATCAGCCCCAGCATTTT.

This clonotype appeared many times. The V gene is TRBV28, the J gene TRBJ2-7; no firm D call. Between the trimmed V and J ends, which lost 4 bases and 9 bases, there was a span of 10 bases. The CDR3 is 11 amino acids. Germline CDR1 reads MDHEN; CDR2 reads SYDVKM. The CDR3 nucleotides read TGTGCCAGCAGTTCGGTCAGGAGGCAGTACTTC. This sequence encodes CASSSVRRQYF.

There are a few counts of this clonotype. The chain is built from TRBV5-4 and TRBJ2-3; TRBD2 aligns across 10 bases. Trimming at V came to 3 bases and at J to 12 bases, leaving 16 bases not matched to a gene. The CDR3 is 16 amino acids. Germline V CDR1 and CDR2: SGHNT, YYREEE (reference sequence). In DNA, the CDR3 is TGTGCCAGCAGCTCGGATGGGACTAGCGAGACTTTGGGACAGTATTTT. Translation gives CASSSDGTSETLGQYF. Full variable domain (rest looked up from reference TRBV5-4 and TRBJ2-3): ETGVTQSPTHLIKTRGQQVTLRCSSQSGHNTVSWYQQALGQGPQFIFQYYREEENGRGNFPPRFSGLQFPNYSSELNVNALELDDSALYLCASSSDGTSETLGQYFGPGTRLTVL.

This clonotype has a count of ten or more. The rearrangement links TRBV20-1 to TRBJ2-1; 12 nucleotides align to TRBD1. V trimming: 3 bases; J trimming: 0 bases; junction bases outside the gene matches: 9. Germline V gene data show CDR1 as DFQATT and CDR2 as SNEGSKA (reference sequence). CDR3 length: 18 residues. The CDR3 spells CSASGTGGILNSYNEQFF. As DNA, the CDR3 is TGCAGTGCTAGCGGGACAGGGGGCATTTTGAACTCCTACAATGAGCAGTTCTTC.

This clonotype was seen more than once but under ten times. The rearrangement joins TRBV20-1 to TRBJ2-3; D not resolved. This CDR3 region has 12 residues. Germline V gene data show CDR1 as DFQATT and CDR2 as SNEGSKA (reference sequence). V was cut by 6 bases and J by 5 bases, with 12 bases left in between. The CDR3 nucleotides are TGCAGTGCGAGAAAGCGTGGAGATACGCAGTATTTT. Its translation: CSARKRGDTQYF.

The CDR3 DNA reads TGCAGTGCTGGAGGACAGGGGGCGCAGTATTTT. Amino acid sequence: CSAGGQGAQYF. The chain links TRBV20-1 to TRBJ2-3; 10 bases match TRBD1. Germline CDR1 DFQATT, CDR2 SNEGSKA (reference sequence). J lost 10 bases, V lost 5 bases, and 3 bases had no gene match. This CDR3 is built from 11 residues.

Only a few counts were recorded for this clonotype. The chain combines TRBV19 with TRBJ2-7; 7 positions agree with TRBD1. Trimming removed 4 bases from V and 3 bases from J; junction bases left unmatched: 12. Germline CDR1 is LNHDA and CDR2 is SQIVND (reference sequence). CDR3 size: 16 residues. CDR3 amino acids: CASSTTQAGGHYEQYF. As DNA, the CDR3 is TGTGCCAGTAGTACCACCCAAGCAGGGGGACACTACGAGCAGTACTTC. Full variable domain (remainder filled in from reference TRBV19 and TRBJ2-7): DGGITQSPKYLFRKEGQNVTLSCEQNLNHDAMYWYRQDPGQGLRLIYYSQIVNDFQKGDIAEGYSVSREKKESFPLTVTSAQKNPTAFYLCASSTTQAGGHYEQYFGPGTRLTVT.

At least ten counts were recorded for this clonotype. The CDR3 is CASSYYYGNEQYF. CDR3 nucleotides: TGTGCCAGCAGTTACTACTACGGGAACGAGCAGTACTTC. V and J are TRBV6-6 and TRBJ2-7; D possibly corresponds to TRBD2 (5 bases). The V end was cut by 1 base, the J end by 5 bases, with 9 bases between. CDR3 length equals 13 residues. Germline CDR1 and CDR2: MNHNY and SVGAGI (reference sequence).

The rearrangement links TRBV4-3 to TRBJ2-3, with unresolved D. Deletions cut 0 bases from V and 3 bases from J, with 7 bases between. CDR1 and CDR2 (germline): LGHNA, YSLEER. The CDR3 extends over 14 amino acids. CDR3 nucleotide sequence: TGCGCCAGCAGCCAAGATTCCAGGACAGATACGCAGTATTTT. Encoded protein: CASSQDSRTDTQYF.

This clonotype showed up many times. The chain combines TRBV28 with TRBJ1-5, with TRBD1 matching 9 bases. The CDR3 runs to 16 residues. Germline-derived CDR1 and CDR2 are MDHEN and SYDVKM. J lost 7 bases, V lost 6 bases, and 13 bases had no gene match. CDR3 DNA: TGTGCCAGCAGCGGATCTGAACAGGGGGCTTGGCAGCCCCAGCATTTT. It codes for CASSGSEQGAWQPQHF.